This record covers a single T cell receptor (beta chain). This sample stems from a study of blood T cell repertoires in COVID-19. Overall study: Whether acute or convalescent, the COVID-19 samples came from the United States, Italy and Spain.

V lost 5 bases to trimming and J lost 4 bases, with 11 bases between them. Germline CDR1 and CDR2: MNHEY and SVGAGI. CDR3 size: 13 residues. Original data processing: Amplifying reference gene primers gave estimates of nucleated cell counts. Libraries were prepared by immunoSEQ multiplex PCR; TCRdb keeps only in-frame clonotypes and omits some of them. V, J and clone size derive from that table, while D and trimming were established from the DNA sequence. This sample has approximately 150,000 clones, with about 86% found just once. The receptor's source is a woman aged 70 to 79 with acute or convalescent COVID-19. This rearrangement joins TRBV6-5 to TRBJ1-2; possible D gene TRBD1, 5 bases. Sequenced: peripheral blood. The CDR3 spells CASSLRGTYGYTF. CDR3 coding DNA: TGTGCCAGCAGTCTAAGGGGCACCTATGGCTACACCTTC.